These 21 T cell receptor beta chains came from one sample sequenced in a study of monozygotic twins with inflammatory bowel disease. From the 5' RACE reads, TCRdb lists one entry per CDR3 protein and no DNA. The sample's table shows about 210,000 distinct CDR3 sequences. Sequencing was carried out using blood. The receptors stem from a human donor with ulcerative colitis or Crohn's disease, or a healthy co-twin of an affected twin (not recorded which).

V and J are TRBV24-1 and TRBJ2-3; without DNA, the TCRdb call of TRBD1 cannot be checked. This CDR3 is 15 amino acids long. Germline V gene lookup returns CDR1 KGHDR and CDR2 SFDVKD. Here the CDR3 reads CATSPRGTSSDTQYF.

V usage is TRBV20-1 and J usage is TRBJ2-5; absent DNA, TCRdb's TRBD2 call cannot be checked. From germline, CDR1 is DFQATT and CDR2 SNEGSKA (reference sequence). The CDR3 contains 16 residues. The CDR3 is CSARFPTSGGQETQYF.

The CDR3 sequence is CASSIGTQEPEAFF. J is TRBJ1-1 and V is TRBV19. CDR3 length: 14 residues. The germline V gene encodes CDR1 LNHDA and CDR2 SQIVND (reference sequence).

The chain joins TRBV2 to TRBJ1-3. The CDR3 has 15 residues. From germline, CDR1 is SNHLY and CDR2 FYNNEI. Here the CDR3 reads CASRRTDVSGNTIYF.

The CDR3: CASSLKGLAGWADTQYF. This chain joins TRBV7-8 and TRBJ2-3; the D call of TRBD2 rests on TCRdb alone, since no DNA is present to check it. The CDR3 has 17 residues. Germline V gives CDR1 SGHVS, CDR2 FQNEAQ.

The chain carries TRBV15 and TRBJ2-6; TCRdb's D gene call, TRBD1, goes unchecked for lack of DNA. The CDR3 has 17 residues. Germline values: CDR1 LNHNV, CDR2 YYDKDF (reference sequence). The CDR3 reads CATSRILRGAGANVLTF.

CDR3 in amino acids: CASSITGGRDEQYF. The chain combines TRBV28 with TRBJ2-7; without DNA, the TCRdb call of TRBD1 cannot be checked. CDR3 length: 14 amino acids. Germline CDR1 reads MDHEN; CDR2 reads SYDVKM.

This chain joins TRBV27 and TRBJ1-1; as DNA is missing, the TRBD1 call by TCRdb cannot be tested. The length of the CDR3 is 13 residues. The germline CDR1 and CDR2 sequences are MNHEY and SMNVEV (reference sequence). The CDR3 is CASREDGGTEAFF.

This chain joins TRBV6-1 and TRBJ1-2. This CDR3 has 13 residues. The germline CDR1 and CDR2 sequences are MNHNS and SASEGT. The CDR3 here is CASSEAGLYGYTF.

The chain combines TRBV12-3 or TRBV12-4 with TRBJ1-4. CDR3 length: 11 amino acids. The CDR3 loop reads CASSLREKLFF.

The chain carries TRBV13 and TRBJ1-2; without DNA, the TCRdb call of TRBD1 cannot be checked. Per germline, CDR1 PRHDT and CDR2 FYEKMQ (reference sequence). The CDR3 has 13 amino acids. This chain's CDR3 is CASSSRVNYGYTF.

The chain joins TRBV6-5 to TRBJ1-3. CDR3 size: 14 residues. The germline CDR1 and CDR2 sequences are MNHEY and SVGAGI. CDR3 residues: CASSFSMVGDTIYF.

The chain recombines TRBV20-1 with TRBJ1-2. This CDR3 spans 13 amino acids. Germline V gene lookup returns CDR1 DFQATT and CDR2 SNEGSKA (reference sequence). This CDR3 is CSAIKNTNYGYTF.

CDR3 in amino acids: CSAREGGVPEAFF. This chain joins TRBV20-1 and TRBJ1-1; TCRdb's D call, TRBD1, is unchecked because there is no DNA. Germline CDR1 DFQATT, CDR2 SNEGSKA (reference sequence). This CDR3 comprises 13 residues.

The CDR3 here is CASRPRGGLPGELFF. This rearrangement joins TRBV7-2 to TRBJ2-2; TCRdb's D gene call, TRBD2, goes unchecked for lack of DNA. There are 15 residues in the CDR3. CDR1 is SGHTA and CDR2 is FQGNSA in the germline V gene. The variable domain in full, with the rest retrieved from reference TRBV7-2 and TRBJ2-2, is GAGVSQSPSNKVTEKGKDVELRCDPISGHTALYWYRQSLGQGLEFLIYFQGNSAPDKSGLPSDRFSAERTGGSVSTLTIQRTQQEDSAVYLCASRPRGGLPGELFFGEGSRLTVL.

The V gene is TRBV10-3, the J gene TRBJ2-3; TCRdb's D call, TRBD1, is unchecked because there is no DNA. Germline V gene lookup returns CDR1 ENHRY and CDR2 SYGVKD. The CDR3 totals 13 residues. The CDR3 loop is CAIGDRLTDTQYF.

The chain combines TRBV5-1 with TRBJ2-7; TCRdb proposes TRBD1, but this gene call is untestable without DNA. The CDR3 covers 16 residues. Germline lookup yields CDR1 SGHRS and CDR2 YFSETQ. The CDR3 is CASSRNSGTGAGEQYF.

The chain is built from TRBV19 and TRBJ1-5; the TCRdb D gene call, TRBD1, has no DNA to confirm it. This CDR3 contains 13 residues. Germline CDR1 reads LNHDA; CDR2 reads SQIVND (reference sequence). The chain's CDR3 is CASSGQGVVSQHF. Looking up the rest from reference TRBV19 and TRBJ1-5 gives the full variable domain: DGGITQSPKYLFRKEGQNVTLSCEQNLNHDAMYWYRQDPGQGLRLIYYSQIVNDFQKGDIAEGYSVSREKKESFPLTVTSAQKNPTAFYLCASSGQGVVSQHFGDGTRLSIL.

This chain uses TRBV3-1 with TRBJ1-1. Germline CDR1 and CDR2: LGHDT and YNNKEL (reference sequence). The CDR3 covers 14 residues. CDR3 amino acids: CASSPDGRSREAFF.

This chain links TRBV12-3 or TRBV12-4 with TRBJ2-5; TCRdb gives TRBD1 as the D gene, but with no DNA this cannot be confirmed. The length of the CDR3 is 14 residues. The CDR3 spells CASSFRVTQETQYF.

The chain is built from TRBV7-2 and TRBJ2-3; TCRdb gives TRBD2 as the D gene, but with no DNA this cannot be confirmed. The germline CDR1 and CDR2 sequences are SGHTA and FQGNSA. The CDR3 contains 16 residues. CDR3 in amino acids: CASSPSYSDRVGTQYF.